A single sample is the source of the 31 T cell receptor beta chains below, sequenced in a study of preoperative IRX-2 immunotherapy in early breast cancer (dated by TCRdb to between 2018 and 2021). Sample treatment or condition, as interpreted from the label and publication: preoperative locoregional IRX-2 cytokine immunotherapy. Libraries were made using the immunoSEQ multiplex PCR assay. This is the immuneACCESS table as TCRdb keeps it, with only in-frame sequences that have V and J called. A part of the clones is gone; compared with another copy, unresolved V genes explain less than half, and the rest is unexplained. This sample holds 30,000 to 35,000 clones; about four fifths were observed only once. The ten largest clones take up around 2.7% of the sample. The material was lymph node tissue, obtained from a patient treated with IRX-2 immunotherapy. The origin of the receptors is a human donor with breast cancer.

The V call is TRBV29-1, the J call TRBJ1-2; TRBD1 matches at 7 bases. V shed 5 bases, J shed 5 bases, and the junction held 8 bases outside the gene matches. Germline V lookup: CDR1 SQVTM, CDR2 ANQGSEA. This CDR3 spans 13 amino acids. The CDR3, as DNA: TGCAGCGTTTACAGGGGCCTCCTGTATGGCTACACCTTC. The encoded protein is CSVYRGLLYGYTF.

The chain carries TRBV30 and TRBJ2-1; 8 bases are shared with TRBD2. Germline loops: CDR1 GTSNPN, CDR2 SVGIG (reference sequence). Germline trimming cut 0 bases from V and 8 bases from J; bases unmatched to any gene: 6. The CDR3 is 14 amino acids. CDR3 bases: TGTGCCTGGAGTGTAGGCGGGACTAGTGATGAGCAGTTCTTC. Protein: CAWSVGGTSDEQFF.

The chain links TRBV6-8 to TRBJ2-7; possible D gene TRBD1, 6 bases. V lost 5 bases and J 0 bases, leaving 20 bases between the germline ends. The CDR3 totals 17 residues. CDR1 MNHGY and CDR2 SAAAGT come from the germline V gene. The CDR3 is CASSESGWGLTSYEQYF. CDR3 nucleotides: TGTGCCAGCAGTGAGTCTGGCTGGGGGCTCACCTCCTACGAGCAGTACTTC.

The rearrangement uses TRBV6-8 and TRBJ1-1, with D hard to call. Germline lookup yields CDR1 MNHGY and CDR2 SAAAGT. V was pared by 6 bases and J by 0 bases, with 8 bases between. This CDR3 contains 13 residues. The DNA for the CDR3 is TGTGCCAGCAGCCCTCAGGTGAACACTGAAGCTTTCTTT. Encoded protein: CASSPQVNTEAFF.

This clone showed up just a few times. This chain uses TRBV6-8 with TRBJ1-3; a weak D match, TRBD1 (6 bases). Trimming left V 4 bases short and J 0 bases short, with 10 bases between. The CDR3 loop spans 15 amino acids. The germline gives CDR1 MNHGY, CDR2 SAAAGT. DNA for the CDR3: TGTGCCAGCAGTTCCCGGACAGTCTCTGGAAACACCATATATTTT. It yields the protein CASSSRTVSGNTIYF.

In this sample, this clone turned up a few times. This chain uses TRBV5-1 with TRBJ1-2, with no clear D. The CDR3 runs to 16 residues. Trimming took 0 bases from V and 5 from J, leaving 17 bases between them. The germline gives CDR1 SGHRS, CDR2 YFSETQ. The CDR3 sequence is CASSLVTVSGGYGYTF. Written as DNA, the CDR3 is TGCGCCAGCAGCTTGGTAACAGTTTCCGGCGGATATGGCTACACCTTC. Using reference TRBV5-1 and TRBJ1-2 for the parts outside the CDR3, the full variable domain is KAGVTQTPRYLIKTRGQQVTLSCSPISGHRSVSWYQQTPGQGLQFLFEYFSETQRNKGNFPGRFSGRQFSNSRSEMNVSTLELGDSALYLCASSLVTVSGGYGYTFGSGTRLTVV.

This clone was seen only a few times. The rearrangement joins TRBV30 to TRBJ2-2; D may be TRBD1 (7 bases). The CDR3 totals 12 residues. Germline CDR1 reads GTSNPN; CDR2 reads SVGIG (reference sequence). With 0 bases removed from V and 15 bases from J, the gap between germline ends came to 14 bases. The CDR3 nucleotides read TGTGCCTGGAGTGTACCAGGGGGGACGGTGTTTTTT. Its translation is CAWSVPGGTVFF.

The J gene is TRBJ1-1, the V gene TRBV19; 7 bases are shared with TRBD1. Germline-derived CDR1 and CDR2 are LNHDA and SQIVND (reference sequence). The CDR3 sequence is 15 residues long. Losses at the gene ends were 4 bases for V and 1 base for J; bases not matched to a gene: 6. The CDR3 reads CASSKGQLTNTEAFF. The CDR3 region has the DNA TGTGCCAGTAGTAAGGGACAGCTAACGAACACTGAAGCTTTCTTT.

The J gene is TRBJ2-1, the V gene TRBV28; D could derive from TRBD1 or TRBD2 (5 bases each). This CDR3 contains 13 residues. Looked up from germline, CDR1 is MDHEN and CDR2 is SYDVKM. Trimming left V 7 bases short and J 6 bases short, with 13 bases between. The CDR3 loop is CASMGHGVNEQFF. The CDR3 nucleotides are TGTGCCAGCATGGGGCACGGGGTCAATGAGCAGTTCTTC.

The chain has TRBV28 and TRBJ2-5, with TRBD2 matching 11 bases. J gave up 5 bases and V 5 bases, and 7 bases lay outside the gene matches. The CDR3 is 15 amino acids. Germline CDR1 and CDR2: MDHEN and SYDVKM. CDR3 DNA: TGTGCCAGCAGTGGAACTAGCGGGAGCTGGGAGACCCAGTACTTC. As protein: CASSGTSGSWETQYF.

This clone was detected once. V gene TRBV6-8 combines with J gene TRBJ2-7; possible D gene TRBD1, 5 bases. The CDR3 contains 12 residues. The germline CDR1 and CDR2 sequences are MNHGY and SAAAGT. The V and J ends lost 4 bases and 5 bases respectively, with 9 bases between them. The CDR3: CASSFKGDEQYF. In DNA, the CDR3 is TGTGCCAGCAGTTTTAAAGGGGACGAGCAGTACTTC.

V gene TRBV29-1 combines with J gene TRBJ2-1, with D unclear. Looked up from germline, CDR1 is SQVTM and CDR2 is ANQGSEA. The CDR3 spans 12 residues. V was trimmed by 3 bases and J by 6 bases, leaving 9 bases between them. CDR3 region: CSVEGIVNEQFF. The CDR3 coding sequence is TGCAGCGTTGAGGGGATTGTCAATGAGCAGTTCTTC.

This chain uses TRBV5-1 with TRBJ2-1, with 12 nucleotides matching TRBD2. CDR3 length equals 16 residues. Per the germline V gene, CDR1 is SGHRS and CDR2 is YFSETQ. After removal of 2 bases from V and 8 bases from J, the junction contained 8 bases not matched to a gene. The CDR3 region has the DNA TGCGCCAGCAGCTTCCGACTAGCGGGAGAATATTATGAGCAGTTCTTC. Translated, it gives CASSFRLAGEYYEQFF.

This clone was seen only a few times. V gene TRBV18 combines with J gene TRBJ1-3; the D gene is possibly TRBD1 (5 bases). V lost 5 bases to trimming and J lost 0 bases, with 5 bases between them. From germline, CDR1 is KGHSH and CDR2 LQKENI. This CDR3 is 13 amino acids long. The CDR3 DNA reads as TGTGCCAGCTCAAGGGGCTCTGGAAACACCATATATTTT. It translates to CASSRGSGNTIYF.

This chain joins TRBV29-1 and TRBJ2-5; the match to TRBD1 covers 8 bases. CDR1 and CDR2 from the germline V gene are SQVTM and ANQGSEA. The V segment lost 7 bases and the J segment 1 base; nucleotides outside the gene matches: 5. The CDR3 has 13 residues. The CDR3 DNA follows: TGCAGCGCCCCAACAGGGGGCCAAGAGACCCAGTACTTC. Its translation: CSAPTGGQETQYF.

The genes are TRBV6-8 and TRBJ2-7; D is ambiguous. The V gene's germline CDR1 is MNHGY and CDR2 SAAAGT. V was clipped by 5 bases and J by 4 bases, with 9 bases between them. The CDR3 is made up of 12 amino acids. The CDR3 is CASSTNLYEQYF. The CDR3, as DNA: TGTGCCAGCAGTACGAACCTTTACGAGCAGTACTTC.

J is TRBJ1-4 and V is TRBV19; TRBD1 aligns across 7 bases. CDR3 length: 15 amino acids. V shed 4 bases, J shed 3 bases, and the junction held 5 bases outside the gene matches. Germline V gives CDR1 LNHDA, CDR2 SQIVND (reference sequence). The CDR3 protein is CASSRQGLSNEKLFF. DNA for the CDR3: TGTGCCAGTAGTAGACAGGGATTGTCTAATGAAAAACTGTTTTTT.

This chain connects TRBV6-8 to TRBJ2-2; no clear D gene. CDR3 size: 13 residues. V was clipped by 0 bases and J by 8 bases, with 7 bases between them. Germline V CDR1 and CDR2: MNHGY, SAAAGT. The CDR3 nucleotides read TGTGCCAGCAGTTACTCCTTAGTAGGGGAGCTGTTTTTT. Protein: CASSYSLVGELFF.

The chain carries TRBV27 and TRBJ1-2; a weak D match, TRBD1 (6 bases). This CDR3 is 15 amino acids long. V was cut by 0 bases and J by 5 bases, with 13 bases left in between. Per germline, CDR1 MNHEY and CDR2 SMNVEV (reference sequence). CDR3 in DNA: TGTGCCAGCAGTTTATCGCCCGCCCAGGGGTATGGCTACACCTTC. It encodes CASSLSPAQGYGYTF.

The rearrangement links TRBV30 to TRBJ1-1, with D maybe TRBD1 (6 bases). CDR3 length: 17 amino acids. The V end was cut by 0 bases, the J end by 4 bases, with 21 bases between. Germline V gene lookup returns CDR1 GTSNPN and CDR2 SVGIG (reference sequence). DNA of the CDR3: TGTGCCTGGAGTGTACCGTACAGGGTAACGGCAGTCACTGAAGCTTTCTTT. This translates into CAWSVPYRVTAVTEAFF.

This chain connects TRBV28 to TRBJ2-1; TRBD1 or TRBD2 may be the D gene (5 bases each). This CDR3 region has 15 residues. The ends were cut back, 8 bases at V and 4 bases at J, with 18 bases in the middle. Germline CDR1 reads MDHEN; CDR2 reads SYDVKM. The CDR3 DNA reads as TGTGCCAGCCTGGGGTCGGGACGAAGTTACAATGAGCAGTTCTTC. Translating gives CASLGSGRSYNEQFF. The full variable domain, its missing parts supplied by reference TRBV28 and TRBJ2-1, is DVKVTQSSRYLVKRTGEKVFLECVQDMDHENMFWYRQDPGLGLRLIYFSYDVKMKEKGDIPEGYSVSREKKERFSLILESASTNQTSMYLCASLGSGRSYNEQFFGPGTRLTVL.

The chain recombines TRBV11-1 with TRBJ2-5, with D perhaps matching TRBD2 (5 bases). Germline V gives CDR1 SGHAT, CDR2 FQDESV (reference sequence). The CDR3 is 14 amino acids. With 3 bases removed from V and 4 bases from J, the gap between germline ends came to 12 bases. In DNA, the CDR3 is TGTGCCAGCAGCTTCCGAGGCCGGGGAGAGACCCAGTACTTC. It is translated as CASSFRGRGETQYF.

This clone came up a few times. This chain links TRBV15 with TRBJ2-5; no firm D call. The CDR3 length is 15 residues. V was trimmed by 0 bases and J by 5 bases, leaving 13 bases between them. Germline V lookup: CDR1 LNHNV, CDR2 YYDKDF (reference sequence). The CDR3 sequence: CATSREPLLGETQYF. In DNA, the CDR3 is TGTGCCACCAGCAGAGAACCCTTACTGGGGGAGACCCAGTACTTC. Supplemented by reference TRBV15 and TRBJ2-5, the full variable domain reads DAMVIQNPRYQVTQFGKPVTLSCSQTLNHNVMYWYQQKSSQAPKLLFHYYDKDFNNEADTPDNFQSRRPNTSFCFLDIRSPGLGDTAMYLCATSREPLLGETQYFGPGTRLLVL.

The genes are TRBV15 and TRBJ1-4, with D possibly matching TRBD1 (5 bases). CDR1 LNHNV and CDR2 YYDKDF come from the germline V gene (reference sequence). V shed 5 bases and J shed 13 bases, with 23 bases lying between them. The CDR3 consists of 15 residues. This chain's CDR3 is CATSPHPDPAGGLFF. CDR3 DNA: TGTGCCACCAGCCCGCACCCGGACCCTGCCGGGGGACTGTTTTTT.

The chain combines TRBV30 with TRBJ1-1; D is uncertain. The V end was cut by 7 bases, the J end by 7 bases, with 16 bases between. This CDR3 spans 12 amino acids. CDR1 is GTSNPN and CDR2 is SVGIG in the germline V gene (reference sequence). CDR3 sequence reads: CASLGVWGEAFF. Here the CDR3 DNA reads TGTGCCTCCCTCGGCGTTTGGGGTGAAGCTTTCTTT.

The chain has TRBV6-8 and TRBJ1-1; 7 nucleotides align to TRBD1. This CDR3 has 16 residues. V trimming: 6 bases; J trimming: 4 bases; junction bases outside the gene matches: 14. Germline values: CDR1 MNHGY, CDR2 SAAAGT. CDR3 sequence: CASSRPTEGAGTEAFF. CDR3 sequence (DNA): TGTGCCAGCAGCAGACCCACGGAGGGGGCGGGCACTGAAGCTTTCTTT.

This clone showed up just a few times. The gene calls are TRBV6-8 and TRBJ1-1; a weak D match, TRBD1 (5 bases). The V end was cut by 6 bases, the J end by 0 bases, with 14 bases between. Germline assignment: CDR1 MNHGY and CDR2 SAAAGT. The CDR3 runs to 15 residues. The CDR3 protein is CASRNTGSLNTEAFF. CDR3 DNA: TGTGCCAGCAGAAATACAGGTTCGTTGAACACTGAAGCTTTCTTT.

This clone was counted a few times. J is TRBJ1-1 and V is TRBV5-1; D might be TRBD1 (6 bases). This CDR3 contains 15 residues. CDR1 is SGHRS, CDR2 YFSETQ, per germline. Trimming stripped 2 bases from V and 5 bases from J, with 16 bases between. The CDR3: CASSFSGEGRTEAFF. The CDR3 bases are TGCGCCAGCAGCTTTTCAGGGGAAGGTCGAACTGAAGCTTTCTTT.

The V and J genes are TRBV6-8 and TRBJ1-3, with D possibly being TRBD1 (5 bases). Germline V CDR1 and CDR2: MNHGY, SAAAGT. This CDR3 spans 14 amino acids. V shed 5 bases and J shed 5 bases, with 13 bases lying between them. This chain's CDR3 is CASSPGRLRNTIYF. DNA of the CDR3: TGTGCCAGCAGTCCGGGACGGCTGAGAAACACCATATATTTT.

This chain joins TRBV30 and TRBJ1-2; no firm D call. The CDR3 covers 14 residues. Per the germline V gene, CDR1 is GTSNPN and CDR2 is SVGIG (reference sequence). V lost 4 bases, J lost 5 bases, and 17 bases lay in between. The CDR3: CAWNARPRGYGYTF. DNA for the CDR3: TGTGCCTGGAACGCCCGACCCCGAGGGTATGGCTACACCTTC. The full variable domain, its missing parts supplied by reference TRBV30 and TRBJ1-2, is SQTIHQWPATLVQPVGSPLSLECTVEGTSNPNLYWYRQAAGRGLQLLFYSVGIGQISSEVPQNLSASRPQDRQFILSSKKLLLSDSGFYLCAWNARPRGYGYTFGSGTRLTVV.

The CDR3 protein is CASSSLKGKPEAFF. The CDR3 DNA sequence: TGTGCCAGCAGCAGCTTAAAGGGAAAACCTGAAGCTTTCTTT. The rearrangement uses TRBV7-5 and TRBJ1-1. TRBV7-5 constitutes a pseudogene. The CDR3 covers 14 residues.